Below are 20 T cell receptor beta chains sequenced from a single sample in a study of blood T cell repertoires in COVID-19. Assay used: immunoSEQ multiplex PCR; TCRdb lists only in-frame clones, some missing. The repertoire holds roughly 14,000 clones, with approximately 84% as singletons. Sequenced: peripheral blood. Receptors originate from a human donor in a cohort sampled during active COVID-19.

This chain uses TRBV12-3 or TRBV12-4 with TRBJ1-3; a possible D gene is TRBD1 (6 bases). Trimming removed 5 bases at V and 13 bases at J, with 12 bases between. The CDR3 consists of 11 residues. CDR3 sequence: CASSRGTAIYF. The CDR3 DNA reads as TGTGCCAGCAGTAGGGGGACCGCGATATATTTT.

The chain combines TRBV5-4 with TRBJ1-2; D possibly corresponds to TRBD1 (5 bases). This CDR3 has 15 residues. CDR1 and CDR2 (germline): SGHNT, YYREEE (reference sequence). The V end was cut by 1 base, the J end by 8 bases, with 18 bases between. As DNA, the CDR3 is TGTGCCAGCAGCTTGAGGGGATCCTATCAGTTCGGCTACACCTTC. It specifies CASSLRGSYQFGYTF.

The chain uses TRBV28 and TRBJ2-7, with D hard to call. CDR3 length: 15 residues. Germline CDR1 MDHEN, CDR2 SYDVKM. V lost 3 bases and J lost 6, with 18 bases in between. The CDR3, as DNA: TGTGCCAGCAGTTTTAACCCTAGTGAATCTCGCGAGCAGTACTTC. Residues: CASSFNPSESREQYF.

This chain uses TRBV19 with TRBJ1-5; D might be TRBD1 (6 bases). The CDR3 loop spans 14 amino acids. V lost 5 bases and J lost 3, with 11 bases in between. In germline, CDR1 is LNHDA, CDR2 SQIVND (reference sequence). The CDR3 DNA follows: TGTGCCAGTAGTCCGGACAGTTTCAATCAGCCCCAGCATTTT. It yields the protein CASSPDSFNQPQHF. The complete variable domain, with remaining parts taken from reference TRBV19 and TRBJ1-5, reads DGGITQSPKYLFRKEGQNVTLSCEQNLNHDAMYWYRQDPGQGLRLIYYSQIVNDFQKGDIAEGYSVSREKKESFPLTVTSAQKNPTAFYLCASSPDSFNQPQHFGDGTRLSIL.

This clone was counted a single time. This chain connects TRBV19 to TRBJ1-1; D not resolved. CDR3 size: 10 residues. V was cut by 8 bases and J by 7 bases, with 8 bases left in between. Germline values: CDR1 LNHDA, CDR2 SQIVND (reference sequence). CDR3 sequence reads: CASGGNEAFF. CDR3 coding DNA: TGTGCCAGTGGAGGGAATGAAGCTTTCTTT.

This chain connects TRBV19 to TRBJ1-1; D is unresolved. The CDR3 contains 13 residues. V shed 2 bases and J shed 8 bases, with 12 bases lying between them. Germline-derived CDR1 and CDR2 are LNHDA and SQIVND (reference sequence). Here the CDR3 reads CASSIRRTGEAFF. CDR3 nucleotides: TGTGCCAGTAGTATAAGGAGGACGGGGGAAGCTTTCTTT.

The chain uses TRBV19 and TRBJ2-1; 13 bases map to TRBD2. There are 15 residues in the CDR3. The germline V gene encodes CDR1 LNHDA and CDR2 SQIVND (reference sequence). Trimming at V came to 3 bases and at J to 8 bases, leaving 4 bases not matched to a gene. CDR3 residues: CASSIGTSGNDEQFF. The CDR3 DNA follows: TGTGCCAGTAGTATTGGGACTAGCGGGAACGATGAGCAGTTCTTC.

This clone is a singleton in its sample. This chain links TRBV7-2 with TRBJ2-7; 8 nucleotides align to TRBD2. Looked up from germline, CDR1 is SGHTA and CDR2 is FQGNSA. CDR3 length: 15 amino acids. J gave up 5 bases and V 4 bases, and 10 bases lay outside the gene matches. For the CDR3, the DNA is TGTGCCAGCAGCTCTCGGAGCGGGAGTCTAAACGAGCAGTACTTC. It encodes CASSSRSGSLNEQYF.

The chain links TRBV10-2 to TRBJ2-3, with D unclear. The V gene's germline CDR1 is WSHSY and CDR2 SAAADI. This CDR3 is built from 15 residues. Trimming left V 4 bases short and J 0 bases short, with 11 bases between. CDR3 loop: CASSAPGSSTDTQYF. Here the CDR3 DNA reads TGCGCCAGCAGTGCCCCGGGTTCTAGCACAGATACGCAGTATTTT.

The chain combines TRBV28 with TRBJ1-1; D ambiguous. Trimming removed 4 bases from V and 4 bases from J, with 13 bases in between. The CDR3 is made up of 14 amino acids. Germline V gives CDR1 MDHEN, CDR2 SYDVKM. CDR3: CASSYSTRGTEAFF. CDR3 sequence (DNA): TGTGCCAGCAGTTACTCGACCCGGGGCACTGAAGCTTTCTTT.

The chain is built from TRBV6-1 and TRBJ2-3; D gene unclear. This CDR3 contains 14 residues. Per germline, CDR1 MNHNS and CDR2 SASEGT. The germline V and J ends were trimmed by 2 bases and 4 bases, with 10 bases remaining between them. In nucleotides, the CDR3 is TGTGCCAGCAGTGAAAGTATACGAGCAGATACGCAGTATTTT. Its translation: CASSESIRADTQYF.

This sequence joins TRBV5-1 and TRBJ2-7; TRBD1 might be the D (5 bases). CDR3 length: 14 residues. Trimming cost V 2 bases and J 2 bases, with 11 bases left between them. Germline V lookup: CDR1 SGHRS, CDR2 YFSETQ. CDR3 DNA: TGCGCCAGCAGCTTTCAGGGATCTACCTACGAGCAGTACTTC. Encoded protein: CASSFQGSTYEQYF.

This clone has only one observation. The chain is built from TRBV14 and TRBJ1-2; D remains unclear. Germline assignment: CDR1 SGHDN and CDR2 FVKESK. Deletions cut 0 bases from V and 5 bases from J, with 7 bases between. The CDR3 spans 13 residues. For the CDR3, the DNA is TGTGCCAGCAGCCAAGAGTCACATTATGGCTACACCTTC. Translating it yields CASSQESHYGYTF. Looking up the rest from reference TRBV14 and TRBJ1-2 gives the full variable domain: EAGVTQFPSHSVIEKGQTVTLRCDPISGHDNLYWYRRVMGKEIKFLLHFVKESKQDESGMPNNRFLAERTGGTYSTLKVQPAELEDSGVYFCASSQESHYGYTFGSGTRLTVV.

A single count supports this clone. The V gene is TRBV5-4, the J gene TRBJ1-5; 9 bases fit TRBD1. The CDR3 contains 16 residues. CDR1 and CDR2 from the germline V gene are SGHNT and YYREEE (reference sequence). V lost 4 bases and J lost 4; bases outside the gene matches: 9. The CDR3, as DNA: TGTGCCAGCAGCCAAGGACCGGGACAGGGAAATCAGCCCCAGCATTTT. Translating it yields CASSQGPGQGNQPQHF.

The rearrangement uses TRBV30 and TRBJ2-2, with TRBD2 identical over 13 bases. V lost 5 bases to trimming and J lost 0 bases; unmatched junction nucleotides: 6. Germline CDR1 is GTSNPN and CDR2 is SVGIG (reference sequence). There are 17 residues in the CDR3. The CDR3 DNA follows: TGTGCCTGGGTGGGACTAGCGGGGTCCTCGAACACCGGGGAGCTGTTTTTT. Translation: CAWVGLAGSSNTGELFF.

V and J are TRBV19 and TRBJ1-2; a possible D gene is TRBD1 (6 bases). This CDR3 has 15 residues. Between the trimmed V and J ends, which lost 4 bases and 8 bases, there was a span of 20 bases. Germline CDR1 reads LNHDA; CDR2 reads SQIVND (reference sequence). For the CDR3, the DNA is TGTGCCAGTAGTACCACCTGGGACAATTTGCGGGGCTACACCTTC. Translation gives CASSTTWDNLRGYTF.

CDR3 residues: CASSLVQVANYGYTF. The CDR3 DNA sequence: TGTGCCAGCAGCTTGGTACAGGTCGCTAACTATGGCTACACCTTC. The chain has TRBV5-6 and TRBJ1-2; D possibly corresponds to TRBD1 (5 bases). V lost 0 bases to trimming and J lost 0 bases, with 9 bases between them. There are 15 residues in the CDR3. Germline CDR1 and CDR2: SGHDT and YYEEEE.

CDR3 sequence: CASSPAGSAYEQYF. For the CDR3, the DNA is TGTGCCAGCTCACCCGCAGGGTCGGCATACGAGCAGTACTTC. The chain has TRBV18 and TRBJ2-7, with D tentatively TRBD1 (5 bases). CDR3 size: 14 residues. The germline CDR1 and CDR2 sequences are KGHSH and LQKENI. V was shortened by 3 bases and J by 4 bases, with 13 bases between the two germline ends.

The V gene is TRBV19, the J gene TRBJ2-3; D remains unclear. This CDR3 has 12 residues. The ends were cut back, 4 bases at V and 3 bases at J, with 5 bases in the middle. The germline CDR1 and CDR2 sequences are LNHDA and SQIVND (reference sequence). In DNA, the CDR3 is TGTGCCAGTAGTACCCGGACAGATACGCAGTATTTT. As protein: CASSTRTDTQYF.

V gene TRBV7-2 combines with J gene TRBJ2-3; D is perhaps TRBD2 (5 bases). This CDR3 is 14 amino acids long. The ends were cut back, 5 bases at V and 2 bases at J, with 11 bases in the middle. Germline CDR1 is SGHTA and CDR2 is FQGNSA. CDR3 DNA: TGTGCCAGCAGCGGCCGGACTTCCACAGATACGCAGTATTTT. Its protein product is CASSGRTSTDTQYF.